These 5 T cell receptor beta chains were all obtained from the same sample, sequenced in a study of patients and donors after allogeneic stem cell transplantation (dated by TCRdb to about 2020). Library preparation used RT-PCR. Instrument on record: NextSeq 550. TCRdb passed the public sequencing reads through fastp at Q25 and MiXCR, retaining productive beta sequences. When rows share a CDR3 protein, they turn into one entry using the most common DNA and genes. This sample gives tens of thousands of distinct CDR3 sequences in total; around 40% of them show up just once. 76% of the sample rests with the top ten. Material for sequencing was blood, either unsorted or a sorted T cell fraction (not recorded which). The receptors derive from a human donor who was either an allogeneic HSCT recipient or a stem cell or donor lymphocyte infusion donor (not recorded which). It is not recorded whose cells these are; they may come from a transplant donor.

There are a few counts of this clonotype. This sequence joins TRBV6-6 and TRBJ1-2; D ambiguous. Trimming stripped 1 base from V and 4 bases from J, with 16 bases between. The CDR3 is 16 amino acids. Germline values: CDR1 MNHNY, CDR2 SVGAGI (reference sequence). The CDR3 spells CASSYFPLTVTYGYTF. The CDR3 DNA follows: TGTGCCAGCAGTTACTTCCCCCTAACAGTTACCTATGGCTACACCTTC.

J is TRBJ2-4 and V is TRBV28, with 7 positions matching TRBD1. Looked up from germline, CDR1 is MDHEN and CDR2 is SYDVKM. The CDR3 is 17 residues long. V lost 5 bases and J lost 0; bases outside the gene matches: 10. CDR3 sequence reads: CASSPGTAFLAKNIQYF. DNA of the CDR3: TGTGCCAGCAGTCCCGGGACAGCGTTCCTAGCCAAAAACATTCAGTACTTC.

This clonotype was counted a few times. The gene calls are TRBV20-1 and TRBJ2-1; a weak D match, TRBD2 (5 bases). Trimming left V 6 bases short and J 3 bases short, with 12 bases between. The CDR3 runs to 13 residues. Germline lookup yields CDR1 DFQATT and CDR2 SNEGSKA (reference sequence). In DNA, the CDR3 is TGCAGTGCGATAGCCCGGGGCTACAATGAGCAGTTCTTC. Translation: CSAIARGYNEQFF.

The V call is TRBV29-1, the J call TRBJ2-5; D is ambiguous. The CDR3 loop spans 11 amino acids. Per the germline V gene, CDR1 is SQVTM and CDR2 is ANQGSEA. V lost 0 bases and J lost 5, with 4 bases in between. The CDR3 coding sequence is TGCAGCGTTGAAGATCCGGAGACCCAGTACTTC. Encoded protein: CSVEDPETQYF.

The rearrangement uses TRBV9 and TRBJ1-1; D unresolved. The CDR3 extends over 13 amino acids. Germline CDR1 and CDR2: SGDLS and YYNGEE. The ends were cut back, 1 base at V and 4 bases at J, with 8 bases in the middle. Here the CDR3 reads CASSVQVGTEAFF. The CDR3, as DNA: TGTGCCAGCAGCGTACAAGTGGGCACTGAAGCTTTCTTT.